This is a list of T cell receptor beta chains from one sample in a study of control samples from healthy donors and cancer patients. The repertoire was sequenced with immunoSEQ multiplex PCR; TCRdb's copy has only in-frame clones and lacks some. This table has tens of thousands of clones, 70% to 90% appearing once. The specimen sequenced was blood. These receptors were collected from a woman between 45 and 65 years old in good health. The CDR3 runs from the conserved cysteine through the conserved F or W. The D gene is left open where the match is weak. Part of the rows lack a size; the others show once, few, many or a class for expanded clones.

clone size: .; D gene: .; V gene: TRBV30; J gene: TRBJ1-5; CDR3 DNA: TGTGCCTGGAGTGTCTCAACCCATCAGCCCCAGCATTTT; CDR3 protein: CAWSVSTHQPQHF
clone size: .; D gene: TRBD1; V gene: TRBV19; J gene: TRBJ1-5; CDR3 DNA: TGTGCCAGTAGTCCGGACAGGCTCAATCAGCCCCAGCATTTT; CDR3 protein: CASSPDRLNQPQHF
clone size: .; D gene: TRBD1; V gene: TRBV2; J gene: TRBJ1-4; CDR3 DNA: TGTGCCAGCAGTGTAAACAGGGGAGATGAAAAACTGTTTTTT; CDR3 protein: CASSVNRGDEKLFF
clone size: .; D gene: .; V gene: TRBV28; J gene: TRBJ1-2; CDR3 DNA: TGTGCCAGCAGTCTGGGGGTTTACTATGGCTACACCTTC; CDR3 protein: CASSLGVYYGYTF
clone size: .; D gene: TRBD1; V gene: TRBV6-6; J gene: TRBJ2-2; CDR3 DNA: TGTGCCGGGCAGGGGGCCTCGAATCTAGCCGGGGAGCTGTTTTTT; CDR3 protein: CAGQGASNLAGELFF
clone size: .; D gene: .; V gene: TRBV6-6; J gene: TRBJ1-2; CDR3 DNA: TGTGCCAGCCATTCGGGGGACTATGGCTACACCTTC; CDR3 protein: CASHSGDYGYTF
clone size: .; D gene: .; V gene: TRBV6-5; J gene: TRBJ2-3; CDR3 DNA: TGTGCCAGCAACGAGAGAATGGACGCCGGGGATACGCAGTATTTT; CDR3 protein: CASNERMDAGDTQYF
clone size: .; D gene: .; V gene: TRBV9; J gene: TRBJ1-6; CDR3 DNA: TGTGCCAGCAGCGTAGCGGCAGAAGGTTCACCCCTCCACTTT; CDR3 protein: CASSVAAEGSPLHF
clone size: .; D gene: .; V gene: TRBV13; J gene: TRBJ1-2; CDR3 DNA: TGTGCCAGCAGCCCAGGACGGGGGTGGGGAGGCTACACCTTC; CDR3 protein: CASSPGRGWGGYTF
clone size: .; D gene: TRBD1; V gene: TRBV6-5; J gene: TRBJ2-7; CDR3 DNA: TGTGCCAGCAGTCCTAGTGGGACAGGGAACCACGAGCAGTACTTC; CDR3 protein: CASSPSGTGNHEQYF
clone size: .; D gene: .; V gene: TRBV19; J gene: TRBJ1-1; CDR3 DNA: TGTGCCAGTAGTATTAGGGGGAACACTGAAGCTTTCTTT; CDR3 protein: CASSIRGNTEAFF
clone size: .; D gene: TRBD1; V gene: TRBV13; J gene: TRBJ2-2; CDR3 DNA: TGTGCCAGCAGCTCCCGACAGGGGGCGTTCAACGGGGAGCTGTTTTTT; CDR3 protein: CASSSRQGAFNGELFF
clone size: once; D gene: .; V gene: TRBV6-2/TRBV6-3; J gene: TRBJ2-1; CDR3 DNA: TGTGCCAGCAGTTACTACGGGGCCAATGAGCAGTTCTTC; CDR3 protein: CASSYYGANEQFF
clone size: .; D gene: .; V gene: TRBV14; J gene: TRBJ1-6; CDR3 DNA: TGTGCCAGCAGCCAGGCCAATTCACCCCTCCACTTT; CDR3 protein: CASSQANSPLHF
clone size: .; D gene: .; V gene: TRBV2; J gene: TRBJ1-1; CDR3 DNA: TGTGCCAGCAGTGACACCATGAACACTGAAGCTTTCTTT; CDR3 protein: CASSDTMNTEAFF
clone size: .; D gene: .; V gene: TRBV11-2; J gene: TRBJ1-6; CDR3 DNA: TGTGCCAGCAGCTTAGCGTTTCGTGAATCCTATAATTCACCCCTCCACTTT; CDR3 protein: CASSLAFRESYNSPLHF
clone size: .; D gene: TRBD2; V gene: TRBV4-1; J gene: TRBJ2-7; CDR3 DNA: TGCGCCAGCAGCCAAGAGCGGGGGGCCTCCTACGAGCAGTACTTC; CDR3 protein: CASSQERGASYEQYF
clone size: few; D gene: .; V gene: TRBV30; J gene: TRBJ2-7; CDR3 DNA: TGTGCCTGGACCAGAGGAGGGGATTCCTACGAGCAGTACTTC; CDR3 protein: CAWTRGGDSYEQYF
clone size: .; D gene: TRBD1; V gene: TRBV4-2; J gene: TRBJ1-3; CDR3 DNA: TGTGCCAGCACCCAGGGGGCTGGAAACACCATATATTTT; CDR3 protein: CASTQGAGNTIYF
clone size: .; D gene: .; V gene: TRBV7-9; J gene: TRBJ2-7; CDR3 DNA: TGTGCCAGCAGCTTGCCAGGGTTAGCCAACGAGCAGTACTTC; CDR3 protein: CASSLPGLANEQYF